The T cell receptor (beta chain) described here comes from a study of preoperative IRX-2 immunotherapy in early breast cancer. Assay: immunoSEQ multiplex PCR; the TCRdb copy retains only in-frame clones and omits some. The sample lists 35,000 to 50,000 clones; approximately 94% were seen once. The treatment: preoperative locoregional IRX-2 cytokine immunotherapy. Preoperative locoregional IRX-2 cytokine immunotherapy was tested in the phase Ib source study. The trim removed 4 bases at V and 5 bases at J, leaving 9 bases unmatched. The germline V gene encodes CDR1 LGHNA and CDR2 YSLEER. The CDR3 extends over 17 amino acids. This clone was observed once.

Sequencing used tumor tissue, obtained after IRX-2 immunotherapy. The receptor was derived from a human donor with breast cancer. This chain joins TRBV4-3 and TRBJ2-3; TRBD2 matches at 13 bases. DNA for the CDR3: TGCGCCAGCAGCCCAGGGACTAGCGGGGCCCCGAGAGATACGCAGTATTTT. It yields the protein CASSPGTSGAPRDTQYF.